This T cell receptor (beta chain) was captured in a study of shared clonotypes between healthy human individuals. Genomic DNA from each subset was divided evenly over several immunoSEQ plates. TCRdb's copy holds only in-frame clones and misses some; the assay was immunoSEQ multiplex PCR. Of about 510,000 clones detected, around 74% appear once; the ten largest clones hold approximately 12%. Germline V CDR1 and CDR2: MDHEN, SYDVKM. This CDR3 has 11 amino acids. Between the trimmed V and J ends, which lost 7 bases and 6 bases, there was a span of 10 bases. The source is a woman aged 40 to 50 in good health. Some clones in this sample may be carry-over from other donors' samples. The chain uses TRBV28 and TRBJ2-7; D remains ambiguous. Material: PBMCs. CDR3 sequence: CASNGWGEQYF. CDR3 sequence (DNA): TGTGCCAGCAATGGGTGGGGCGAGCAGTACTTC.